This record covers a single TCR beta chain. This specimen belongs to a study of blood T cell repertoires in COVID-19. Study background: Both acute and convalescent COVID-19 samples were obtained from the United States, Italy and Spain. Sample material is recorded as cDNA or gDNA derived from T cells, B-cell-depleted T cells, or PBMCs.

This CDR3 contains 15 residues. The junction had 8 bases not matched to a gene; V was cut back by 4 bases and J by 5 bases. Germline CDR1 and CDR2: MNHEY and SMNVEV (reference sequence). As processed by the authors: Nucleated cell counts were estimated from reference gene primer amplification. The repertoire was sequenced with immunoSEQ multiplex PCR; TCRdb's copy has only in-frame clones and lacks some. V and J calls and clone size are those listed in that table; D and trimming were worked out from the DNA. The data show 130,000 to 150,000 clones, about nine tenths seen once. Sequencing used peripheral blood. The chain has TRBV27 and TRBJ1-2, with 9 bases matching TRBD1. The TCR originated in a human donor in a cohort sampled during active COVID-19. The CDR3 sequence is CASSSPGQGPYGYTF. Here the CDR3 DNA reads TGTGCCAGCAGTTCCCCGGGACAGGGCCCTTATGGCTACACCTTC.